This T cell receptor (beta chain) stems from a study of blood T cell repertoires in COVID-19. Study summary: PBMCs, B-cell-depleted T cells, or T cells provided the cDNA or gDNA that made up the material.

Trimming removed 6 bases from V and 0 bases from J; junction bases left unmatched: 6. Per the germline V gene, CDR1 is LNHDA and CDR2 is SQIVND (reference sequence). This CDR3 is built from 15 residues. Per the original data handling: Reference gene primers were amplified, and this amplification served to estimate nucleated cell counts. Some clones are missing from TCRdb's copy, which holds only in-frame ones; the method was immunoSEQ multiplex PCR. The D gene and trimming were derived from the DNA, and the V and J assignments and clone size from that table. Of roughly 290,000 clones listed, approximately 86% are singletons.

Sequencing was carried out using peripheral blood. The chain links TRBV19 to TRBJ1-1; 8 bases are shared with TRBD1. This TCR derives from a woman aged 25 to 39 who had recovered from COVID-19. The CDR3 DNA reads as TGTGCCAGTAGCGCCGGACAGGGCATGAACACTGAAGCTTTCTTT. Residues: CASSAGQGMNTEAFF.